A single sample is the source of the 9 T cell receptor beta chains below, sequenced in a study of metastatic and nonmetastatic thyroid tumors. TCRdb re-called the PCR reads through MiXCR. This sample has tens of thousands of clones; roughly 16% occur once, and the top ten carry about 20%. Among the patients, none had received any treatment before thyroid surgery. The specimen sequenced was blood. The receptors come from a female donor with papillary thyroid cancer or a benign thyroid nodule (not recorded which). Some clones in this sample may be carry-over from other donors' samples.

This clone appeared many times. The chain combines TRBV9 with TRBJ1-3, with 10 bases lining up with TRBD1. The germline CDR1 and CDR2 sequences are SGDLS and YYNGEE. The CDR3 sequence is 18 residues long. The V gene end was trimmed by 0 bases and the J gene end by 1 base; junction bases not matched to a gene: 7. The CDR3 nucleotides read TGTGCCAGCAGCGTAGCGGGGACGGGACAGGGGTCTGGAAACACCATATATTTT. Translated, it gives CASSVAGTGQGSGNTIYF. Looking up the rest from reference TRBV9 and TRBJ1-3 gives the full variable domain: DSGVTQTPKHLITATGQRVTLRCSPRSGDLSVYWYQQSLDQGLQFLIQYYNGEERAKGNILERFSAQQFPDLHSELNLSSLELGDSALYFCASSVAGTGQGSGNTIYFGEGSWLTVV.

The table lists this clone with many counts. V is TRBV18 and J is TRBJ1-2; D is uncertain. Germline CDR1 and CDR2: KGHSH and LQKENI. This CDR3 is 13 amino acids long. V lost 2 bases to trimming and J lost 2 bases, with 6 bases between them. The CDR3 here is CASSPGANYGYTF. Written as DNA, the CDR3 is TGTGCCAGCTCACCAGGAGCGAACTATGGCTACACCTTC.

This clone was recorded many times. The chain is built from TRBV5-4 and TRBJ1-2; 7 bases match TRBD1. The V and J ends lost 0 bases and 0 bases, in that order; junction bases with no gene match: 5. CDR1 SGHNT and CDR2 YYREEE come from the germline V gene (reference sequence). This CDR3 comprises 16 residues. CDR3 nucleotides: TGTGCCAGCAGCTTGGAGGGGGCGAGAGCTAACTATGGCTACACCTTC. It is translated as CASSLEGARANYGYTF.

The sample holds many counts of this clone. The genes are TRBV19 and TRBJ1-2; D is undetermined. Germline assignment: CDR1 LNHDA and CDR2 SQIVND (reference sequence). This CDR3 is built from 12 residues. The V end was cut by 7 bases, the J end by 4 bases, with 10 bases between. The CDR3 nucleotides are TGTGCCAGTACGGACGGCTCCTATGGCTACACCTTC. As protein: CASTDGSYGYTF.

Ten or more counts support this clone. The CDR3 loop is CASRQGSGNTIYF. In nucleotides, the CDR3 is TGTGCCAGCCGACAGGGCTCTGGAAACACCATATATTTT. The chain links TRBV6-1 to TRBJ1-3; TRBD1 aligns across 7 bases. CDR1 and CDR2 from the germline V gene are MNHNS and SASEGT. The CDR3 contains 13 residues. J lost 0 bases, V lost 8 bases, and 1 base had no gene match.

This clone has a count of ten or more. The chain links TRBV20-1 to TRBJ2-5, with 13 bases matching TRBD2. V lost 6 bases and J lost 4; bases outside the gene matches: 8. CDR1 DFQATT and CDR2 SNEGSKA come from the germline V gene (reference sequence). The CDR3 totals 15 residues. CDR3 sequence reads: CSAKGLAGVSETQYF. CDR3 DNA: TGCAGTGCCAAAGGACTAGCGGGAGTTTCAGAGACCCAGTACTTC.

V is TRBV4-2 and J is TRBJ1-1; D unresolved. Germline V lookup: CDR1 LGHNA, CDR2 YNFKEQ. The CDR3 length is 15 residues. With 2 bases removed from V and 7 bases from J, the gap between germline ends came to 17 bases. CDR3 amino acids: CASSQSMGTSLEAFF. In DNA form, the CDR3 reads TGTGCCAGCAGCCAAAGTATGGGCACCTCCCTTGAAGCTTTCTTT.

This clone was detected many times. V is TRBV20-1 and J is TRBJ1-1; no definite D call. CDR1 and CDR2 from the germline V gene are DFQATT and SNEGSKA (reference sequence). CDR3 length equals 11 residues. The V end lost 1 base, the J end lost 8 bases, and 8 bases lay between the germline ends. The CDR3 DNA follows: TGCAGTGCTAGAGTAGGACTAGAAGCTTTCTTT. It translates to CSARVGLEAFF.

This clone was found a few times. This sequence may be a read error, since a much larger clone differs from it by one base. The J gene is TRBJ1-4, the V gene TRBV12-5, with 7 positions matching TRBD1. Germline V gene data show CDR1 as LGHNT and CDR2 as FRNRAP. The CDR3 spans 15 residues. Losses at the gene ends were 8 bases for V and 5 bases for J; bases not matched to a gene: 11. The CDR3, as DNA: TGTGCTAGTTGTTCCACGACAGGGCTGAATGAAAAACTGTTTTTT. As protein: CASCSTTGLNEKLFF. The full variable domain, with the rest looked up from reference TRBV12-5 and TRBJ1-4, is DARVTQTPRHKVTEMGQEVTMRCQPILGHNTVFWYRQTMMQGLELLAYFRNRAPLDDSGMPKDRFSAEMPDATLATLKIQPSEPRDSAVYFCASCSTTGLNEKLFFGSGTQLSVL.